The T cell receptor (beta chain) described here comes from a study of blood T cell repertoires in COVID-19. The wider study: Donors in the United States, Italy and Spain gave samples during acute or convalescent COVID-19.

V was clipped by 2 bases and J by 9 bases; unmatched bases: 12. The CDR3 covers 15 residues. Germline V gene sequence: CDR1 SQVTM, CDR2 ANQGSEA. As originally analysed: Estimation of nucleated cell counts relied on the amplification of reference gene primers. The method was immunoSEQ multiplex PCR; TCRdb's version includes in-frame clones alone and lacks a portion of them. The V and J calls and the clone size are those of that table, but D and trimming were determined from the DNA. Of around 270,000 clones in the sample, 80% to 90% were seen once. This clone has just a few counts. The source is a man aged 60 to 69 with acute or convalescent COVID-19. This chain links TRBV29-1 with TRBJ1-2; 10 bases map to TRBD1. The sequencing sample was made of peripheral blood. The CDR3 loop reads CSVEISRGQGSSYTF. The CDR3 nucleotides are TGCAGCGTTGAAATTTCGCGGGGACAGGGGAGTAGCTACACCTTC.